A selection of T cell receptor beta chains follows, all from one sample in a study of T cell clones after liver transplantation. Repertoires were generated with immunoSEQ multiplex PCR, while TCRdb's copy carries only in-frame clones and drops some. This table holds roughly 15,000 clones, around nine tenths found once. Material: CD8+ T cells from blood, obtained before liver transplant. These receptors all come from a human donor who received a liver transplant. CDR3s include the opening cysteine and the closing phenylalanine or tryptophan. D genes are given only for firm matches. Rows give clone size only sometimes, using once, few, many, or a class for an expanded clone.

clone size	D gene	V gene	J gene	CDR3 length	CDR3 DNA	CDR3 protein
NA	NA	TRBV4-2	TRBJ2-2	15	TGTGCCAGCAGCCAAGAGGCGGAGCGGACCGGGGAGCTGTTTTTT	CASSQEAERTGELFF
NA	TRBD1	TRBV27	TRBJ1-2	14	TGTGCCAGCAGCGCCTACAGGGGGCTTAGTGGCTACACCTTC	CASSAYRGLSGYTF
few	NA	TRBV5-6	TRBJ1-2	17	TGTGCCAGCAGCTTGGGAGGGGGGCCCGGCGGCTTGGGTGGCTACACCTTC	CASSLGGGPGGLGGYTF
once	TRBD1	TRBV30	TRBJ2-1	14	TGTGCCTGTCTGGACAGGTCGATTTTCAATGAGCAGTTCTTC	CACLDRSIFNEQFF
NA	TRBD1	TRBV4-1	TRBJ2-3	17	TGCGCCAGCAGCCAAGATCGGACAGGGGGTATCACAGATACGCAGTATTTT	CASSQDRTGGITDTQYF
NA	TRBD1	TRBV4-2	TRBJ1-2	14	TGTGCCAGCAGCTGGCAGGGACAGGCCTATGGCTACACCTTC	CASSWQGQAYGYTF
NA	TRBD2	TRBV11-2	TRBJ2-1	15	TGTGCCAGCAGCTCCCTAGCGGGGCCGAGGAATGAGCAGTTCTTC	CASSSLAGPRNEQFF
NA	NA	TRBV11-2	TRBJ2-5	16	TGTGCCAGCAGCTTAGATGCTAGAGCGGTCCAAGAGACCCAGTACTTC	CASSLDARAVQETQYF
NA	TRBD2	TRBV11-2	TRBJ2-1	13	TGTGCCAGCAGGACTAGCAATTACAATGAGCAGTTCTTC	CASRTSNYNEQFF
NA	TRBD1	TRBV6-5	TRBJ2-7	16	TGTGCCAGCAGTTACTCGTCGGGACAGCAGACCTACGAGCAGTACTTC	CASSYSSGQQTYEQYF
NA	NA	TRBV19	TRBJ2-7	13	TGTGCCAGTAGTATAACGCTTACCTACGAGCAGTACTTC	CASSITLTYEQYF
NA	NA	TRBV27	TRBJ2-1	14	TGTGCCAGCAGTCGGACAGGGAGGGGTCGGGAGCAGTTCTTC	CASSRTGRGREQFF
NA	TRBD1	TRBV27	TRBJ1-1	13	TGTGCCAGCAGAACTGACAGGGACACTGAAGCTTTCTTT	CASRTDRDTEAFF
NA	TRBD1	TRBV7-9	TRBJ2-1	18	TGTGCCAGCAGCTTAGGACCGGGACAGGGGGGTGTAAGCAATGAGCAGTTCTTC	CASSLGPGQGGVSNEQFF
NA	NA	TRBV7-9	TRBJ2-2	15	TGTGCCAGCAGCTTTTCGGGGACGAACACCGGGGAGCTGTTTTTT	CASSFSGTNTGELFF
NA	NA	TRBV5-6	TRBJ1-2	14	TGTGCCAGCAGCTTGGCCTGGGGGCTTGAGGACTACACCTTC	CASSLAWGLEDYTF
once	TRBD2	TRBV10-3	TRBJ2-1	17	TGTGCCATCAGCGGACTAGCGGGAGAGCCCATCCGCAATGAGCAGTTCTTC	CAISGLAGEPIRNEQFF
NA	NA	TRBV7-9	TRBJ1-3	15	TGTGCCAGCAGCTTGGGAGGAAACTCTGGAAACACCATATATTTT	CASSLGGNSGNTIYF
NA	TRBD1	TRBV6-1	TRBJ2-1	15	TGTGCCAGCAGTGACAGACAGGGGGCGAACAATGAGCAGTTCTTC	CASSDRQGANNEQFF
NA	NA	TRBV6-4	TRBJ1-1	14	TGTGCCAGCAGTGACTCGGCAGCTAACACTGAAGCTTTCTTT	CASSDSAANTEAFF
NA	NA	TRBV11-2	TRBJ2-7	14	TGTGCCAGCAGCTTTGGGGGCCTCTCCTACGAGCAGTACTTC	CASSFGGLSYEQYF
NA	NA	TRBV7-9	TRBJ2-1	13	TGTGCCAGCAGCTTGTCGGAGACCAATGAGCAGTTCTTC	CASSLSETNEQFF
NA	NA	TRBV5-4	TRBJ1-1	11	TGTGCCAGCAGCGTGGACACCGAAGCTTTCTTT	CASSVDTEAFF
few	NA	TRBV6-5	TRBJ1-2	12	TGTGCCAGCAGTTACTCGGCAGGGGGCTACACCTTC	CASSYSAGGYTF
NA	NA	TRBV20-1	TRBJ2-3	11	TGCAGTGCAGGCTTCGCAGATACGCAGTATTTT	CSAGFADTQYF
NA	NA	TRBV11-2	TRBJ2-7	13	TGTGCCAGCAGCCCGGGGGCCCTGTACGAGCAGTACTTC	CASSPGALYEQYF
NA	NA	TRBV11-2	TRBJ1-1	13	TGTGCCAGCAGCTTAGTTCAGGGCGCTGAAGCTTTCTTT	CASSLVQGAEAFF
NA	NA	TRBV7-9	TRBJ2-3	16	TGTGCCAGCAGCTTAAGAGTCAAATCTAGCACAGATACGCAGTATTTT	CASSLRVKSSTDTQYF